The 4 T cell receptor beta chains below all came from one sample that was sequenced in a study of blood T cell repertoires in COVID-19. Libraries were prepared by immunoSEQ multiplex PCR; TCRdb keeps only in-frame clonotypes and omits some of them. This table holds tens of thousands of clones, 86% found once. Sequenced: peripheral blood. These receptor sequences come from a woman older than 75 with active or convalescent COVID-19.

The J gene is TRBJ2-7, the V gene TRBV5-4; 11 bases align to TRBD2. With 0 bases clipped from V and 2 bases from J, the junction kept 4 bases outside the gene matches. CDR1 SGHNT and CDR2 YYREEE come from the germline V gene (reference sequence). This CDR3 is 16 amino acids long. The CDR3 coding sequence is TGTGCCAGCAGCTTGGGATTGACTAGCGGGACCTACGAGCAGTACTTC. Translating it yields CASSLGLTSGTYEQYF.

This clone appeared a few times. The chain employs TRBV29-1 and TRBJ1-2; no reliable D call. Trimming shortened V by 0 bases and J by 2 bases, and 13 bases separated the two germline ends. This CDR3 spans 15 amino acids. Germline V gives CDR1 SQVTM, CDR2 ANQGSEA. The CDR3: CSVEDGGLENYGYTF. CDR3 DNA sequence: TGCAGCGTTGAAGACGGCGGGTTAGAGAACTATGGCTACACCTTC.

This clone occurred a few times. The DNA for the CDR3 is TGTGCCAGCAGCCCCACGATTTCGGGACAGGGGTTCTACGAGCAGTACTTC. This sequence encodes CASSPTISGQGFYEQYF. The gene calls are TRBV4-2 and TRBJ2-7; 10 bases fit TRBD1. V shed 4 bases, J shed 3 bases, and the junction held 12 bases outside the gene matches. The CDR3 extends over 17 amino acids. Germline V gene sequence: CDR1 LGHNA, CDR2 YNFKEQ.

The gene calls are TRBV20-1 and TRBJ1-2; weak D call: TRBD1 (6 bases). V lost 8 bases, J lost 8 bases, and 15 bases lay in between. Germline V gene lookup returns CDR1 DFQATT and CDR2 SNEGSKA (reference sequence). This CDR3 is 11 amino acids long. CDR3 in DNA: TGCAGTCTCACACAGGGTCACGGCTACACCTTC. Encoded protein: CSLTQGHGYTF.